This T cell receptor beta chain was recorded in a study of cytomegalovirus exposure and HLA in healthy donors. PCR involved 60 Vbeta and 13 Jbeta primers. Clones were read by immunoSEQ multiplex PCR, and TCRdb kept only the in-frame ones, dropping some. The table records more than 150,000 clones, about four fifths of them present only once. Trimming removed 3 bases from V and 0 bases from J, with 15 bases in between. The CDR3 is made up of 16 amino acids. Germline lookup yields CDR1 ENHRY and CDR2 SYGVKD. This sequence joins TRBV10-3 and TRBJ2-7; D possibly corresponds to TRBD1 (5 bases). The sequence came from a man in his forties or fifties in good health and CMV-seronegative. The sample comprised PBMCs. DNA of the CDR3: TGTGCCATCAGTGACCTGGGGCTCCCGAGCTCCTACGAGCAGTACTTC. It translates to CAISDLGLPSSYEQYF.